The 32 T cell receptor beta chains below come from one sample, sequenced in a study of human T cells and chemical hapten exposure. Via MiXCR, TCRdb re-called the RACE reads, giving one row per CDR3 protein. The table includes around 300,000 distinct CDR3 sequences, under 8% detected once. Time point reported: patch test 1, 2 weeks after DPC sensitization. As to treatment: therapeutic diphenylcyclopropenone sensitization with weekly scalp DPC. The specimen comprised whole blood, sampled in connection with sensitization to the hapten diphenylcyclopropenone (DPC). These receptors came from a woman between 18 and 29 years old with alopecia areata. Some clones in this sample may be carry-over from other donors' samples.

This clonotype was observed many times. The CDR3, as DNA: TGTGCCAGCAGTTTAGCGGGGGGGAAAGATACGCAGTATTTT. This encodes CASSLAGGKDTQYF. The chain carries TRBV28 and TRBJ2-3; 9 bases match TRBD2. Germline V gene lookup returns CDR1 MDHEN and CDR2 SYDVKM. The CDR3 runs 14 residues. Losses at the gene ends were 2 bases for V and 5 bases for J; bases not matched to a gene: 2.

This clonotype occurred a few times. The chain links TRBV6-2 or TRBV6-3 to TRBJ2-1; D call uncertain. The V and J ends lost 6 bases and 0 bases respectively, with 9 bases between them. This CDR3 spans 14 amino acids. Germline V gene sequence: CDR1 MNHEY, CDR2 SVGEGT. The CDR3 region has the DNA TGTGCCAGCAGGGTATTCAGCTCCTACAATGAGCAGTTCTTC. Its translation: CASRVFSSYNEQFF.

The sample holds many counts of this clonotype. The rearrangement uses TRBV29-1 and TRBJ2-3; D call uncertain. Looked up from germline, CDR1 is SQVTM and CDR2 is ANQGSEA. Trimming stripped 2 bases from V and 12 bases from J, with 12 bases between. CDR3 length: 11 residues. The CDR3 sequence is CSVEKGPRQYF. In DNA, the CDR3 is TGCAGCGTTGAAAAAGGACCCCGCCAGTATTTT.

This clonotype came up a few times. V gene TRBV6-5 combines with J gene TRBJ2-2; the match to TRBD1 covers 9 bases. This CDR3 is built from 16 residues. V shed 8 bases and J 4 bases; nucleotides not matched to a gene: 11. Germline V gives CDR1 MNHEY, CDR2 SVGAGI. The CDR3 region has the DNA TGTGCCAGCCACCGGGGCGACAGGGGGTTCACCGGGGAGCTGTTTTTT. Protein: CASHRGDRGFTGELFF.

This clonotype has a handful of counts. This sequence joins TRBV6-2 or TRBV6-3 and TRBJ2-7; no clear D gene. Germline values: CDR1 MNHEY, CDR2 SVGEGT. The CDR3 length is 14 residues. Trimming took 2 bases from V and 3 from J, leaving 11 bases between them. CDR3 DNA: TGTGCCAGCAGTTACAAGGCCGTTCTCTACGAGCAGTACTTC. Translating it yields CASSYKAVLYEQYF.

This clonotype was seen only a few times. V is TRBV10-3 and J is TRBJ1-1; D may be TRBD1 (6 bases). The CDR3 loop spans 15 amino acids. Germline V gene sequence: CDR1 ENHRY, CDR2 SYGVKD. Trimming cost V 4 bases and J 0 bases, with 12 bases left between them. CDR3 in amino acids: CAISGGGGLNTEAFF. In DNA, the CDR3 is TGTGCCATCAGTGGGGGAGGGGGTCTGAACACTGAAGCTTTCTTT.

The J gene is TRBJ1-2, the V gene TRBV2; tentative D call: TRBD1 (5 bases). V gave up 5 bases and J gave up 5 bases, with 12 bases separating them. Germline-derived CDR1 and CDR2 are SNHLY and FYNNEI. This CDR3 spans 13 amino acids. CDR3 in amino acids: CASSHDRKYGYTF. The DNA for the CDR3 is TGTGCCAGCAGTCACGACAGAAAGTATGGCTACACCTTC.

The chain uses TRBV6-6 and TRBJ2-2, with 7 bases fitting TRBD1. The germline gives CDR1 MNHNY, CDR2 SVGAGI (reference sequence). CDR3 size: 13 residues. Germline trimming cut 9 bases from V and 5 bases from J; bases unmatched to any gene: 6. This chain's CDR3 is CASRQGGTGELFF. The DNA of the CDR3 is TGTGCCAGTCGACAGGGTGGGACCGGGGAGCTGTTTTTT.

CDR3 coding DNA: TGTGCCAGCACCCAAGTGGGACAGGGCTACACTGAAGCTTTCTTT. It codes for CASTQVGQGYTEAFF. V is TRBV6-6 and J is TRBJ1-1; 9 bases line up with TRBD1. V lost 7 bases, J lost 3 bases, and 9 bases stayed unmatched. CDR1 MNHNY and CDR2 SVGAGI come from the germline V gene (reference sequence). The CDR3 has 15 residues.

This clonotype came up a few times. The CDR3 bases are TGCAGTGCTCGAAGACCGGGACTAGAGACAGATACGCAGTATTTT. It encodes CSARRPGLETDTQYF. The chain recombines TRBV20-1 with TRBJ2-3; 8 bases map to TRBD2. The CDR3 sequence is 15 residues long. CDR1 is DFQATT and CDR2 is SNEGSKA in the germline V gene (reference sequence). J lost 3 bases, V lost 5 bases, and 10 bases had no gene match.

The chain carries TRBV7-8 and TRBJ2-1; 12 nucleotides line up with TRBD1. Germline loops: CDR1 SGHVS, CDR2 FQNEAQ. The CDR3 sequence is 16 residues long. The V and J ends lost 0 bases and 7 bases, in that order; junction bases with no gene match: 4. The CDR3 is CASSLAGQGAKNEQFF. Here the CDR3 DNA reads TGTGCCAGCAGCTTAGCGGGACAGGGGGCCAAGAATGAGCAGTTCTTC.

This clonotype has ten or more counts. This chain joins TRBV4-1 and TRBJ2-7, with D tentatively TRBD1 (6 bases). The V end lost 4 bases, the J end lost 3 bases, and 16 bases lay between the germline ends. The CDR3 runs 15 residues. Germline V gene lookup returns CDR1 MGHRA and CDR2 YSYEKL. In DNA form, the CDR3 reads TGCGCCAGCAGCCCAGACCGGGACACCAACTACGAGCAGTACTTC. Protein product: CASSPDRDTNYEQYF.

A note on this clonotype: An end of the junction differs from the germline gene, which may be a read error. The CDR3 DNA is TGTGCCAGCAGCTTACGGCAGGGGGCGGGCACCTGGGAGCTGTTTTTT. Amino acid sequence: CASSLRQGAGTWELFF. The rearrangement uses TRBV7-2 and TRBJ2-2; TRBD1 agrees at 8 bases. The CDR3 spans 16 residues. Germline values: CDR1 SGHTA, CDR2 FQGNSA.

The rearrangement uses TRBV2 and TRBJ2-3; 8 bases are a match to TRBD2. Germline CDR1 and CDR2: SNHLY and FYNNEI. There are 14 residues in the CDR3. V lost 6 bases and J lost 7; bases outside the gene matches: 9. For the CDR3, the DNA is TGTGCCAGCAGGAACGCGGGGGGAGGAAATACGCAGTATTTT. Residues: CASRNAGGGNTQYF.

The chain uses TRBV21-1 and TRBJ1-1; the D segment call TRBD1 is taken from the table without a DNA check. TRBV21-1 corresponds to a pseudogene. The length of the CDR3 is 15 residues. In DNA form, the CDR3 reads TGTGCCAGCAGCAAAGTCAAGGGGCTGAACACTGAAGCTTTCTTT. Translated, it gives CASSKVKGLNTEAFF.

The chain combines TRBV7-2 with TRBJ2-1; D perhaps matches TRBD1 (6 bases). Germline CDR1 and CDR2: SGHTA and FQGNSA. CDR3 length: 14 residues. The V gene lost 5 bases and the J gene lost 9 bases, with 17 bases spanning the gap. CDR3 loop: CASSNRDRFPEQFF. CDR3 DNA sequence: TGTGCCAGCAGCAACAGGGACCGTTTCCCTGAGCAGTTCTTC.

J is TRBJ1-2 and V is TRBV7-9; no reliable D call. V was pared by 4 bases and J by 4 bases, with 16 bases between. The germline gives CDR1 SEHNR, CDR2 FQNEAQ (reference sequence). CDR3 length equals 15 residues. The CDR3 reads CASSSSWEGSYGYTF. DNA of the CDR3: TGTGCCAGCAGCTCATCCTGGGAGGGATCCTATGGCTACACCTTC.

V and J are TRBV6-6 and TRBJ1-2, with D tentatively TRBD1 (5 bases). Germline values: CDR1 MNHNY, CDR2 SVGAGI (reference sequence). This CDR3 region has 16 residues. Trimming removed 4 bases from V and 3 bases from J, with 18 bases in between. CDR3 nucleotides: TGTGCCAGCAGTTCCTCCCCGGCAGGGTATTACTATGGCTACACCTTC. Translating it yields CASSSSPAGYYYGYTF.

This clonotype occurred a few times. The rearrangement links TRBV4-2 to TRBJ2-7; D not resolved. The CDR3 runs to 15 residues. Germline V gene data show CDR1 as LGHNA and CDR2 as YNFKEQ. V dropped 0 bases and J dropped 9 bases, with 18 bases sitting between them. CDR3 DNA sequence: TGTGCCAGCAGCCAAGATTACGTAGGACCTTGGGGGCAGTACTTC. Residues: CASSQDYVGPWGQYF.

V gene TRBV5-6 combines with J gene TRBJ2-1; D is ambiguous. V lost 0 bases to trimming and J lost 10 bases, with 11 bases between them. The CDR3 is 13 amino acids. Germline V gene sequence: CDR1 SGHDT, CDR2 YYEEEE. The CDR3 DNA follows: TGTGCCAGCAGCTTGGTAGTGATGGTGGAGCAGTTCTTC. Translated: CASSLVVMVEQFF.

In this sample, this clonotype turned up many times. This chain links TRBV12-3 or TRBV12-4 with TRBJ2-1; D is ambiguous. V gave up 7 bases and J gave up 3 bases, with 7 bases separating them. The CDR3 runs 12 residues. This chain's CDR3 is CASTPGYNEQFF. CDR3 coding DNA: TGTGCCAGCACCCCCGGCTACAATGAGCAGTTCTTC.

V and J are TRBV5-1 and TRBJ2-7, with D perhaps matching TRBD1 (5 bases). CDR3 length: 15 amino acids. From germline, CDR1 is SGHRS and CDR2 YFSETQ. V was shortened by 3 bases and J by 0 bases, with 13 bases between the two germline ends. The CDR3 region has the DNA TGCGCCAGCAGCTCAGGACACACGACCTCCTACGAGCAGTACTTC. It specifies CASSSGHTTSYEQYF. Combining the CDR3 with reference TRBV5-1 and TRBJ2-7 gives the whole variable domain KAGVTQTPRYLIKTRGQQVTLSCSPISGHRSVSWYQQTPGQGLQFLFEYFSETQRNKGNFPGRFSGRQFSNSRSEMNVSTLELGDSALYLCASSSGHTTSYEQYFGPGTRLTVT.

This clonotype came up many times. The V call is TRBV4-2, the J call TRBJ1-5; D may be TRBD1 (6 bases). From germline, CDR1 is LGHNA and CDR2 YNFKEQ. V dropped 1 base and J dropped 2 bases, with 9 bases sitting between them. The CDR3 has 15 residues. The chain's CDR3 is CASSQGGAGNQPQHF. The DNA for the CDR3 is TGTGCCAGCAGCCAAGGGGGGGCCGGCAATCAGCCCCAGCATTTT.

This clonotype was found many times. The rearrangement uses TRBV27 and TRBJ2-1, with D uncertain. Germline CDR1 is MNHEY and CDR2 is SMNVEV (reference sequence). Trimming took 5 bases from V and 5 from J, leaving 4 bases between them. This CDR3 comprises 11 residues. The CDR3 is CASSRNNEQFF. DNA for the CDR3: TGTGCCAGCAGTAGAAACAATGAGCAGTTCTTC.

This chain connects TRBV6-5 to TRBJ2-7; 9 bases map to TRBD1. The junction had 3 bases not matched to a gene; V was cut back by 4 bases and J by 5 bases. The germline V gene has CDR1 MNHEY and CDR2 SVGAGI. The CDR3 extends over 13 amino acids. Here the CDR3 reads CASSLDRGDEQYF. The CDR3 DNA reads as TGTGCCAGCAGTTTGGACAGGGGCGACGAGCAGTACTTC.

There are many counts of this clonotype. The V call is TRBV5-1, the J call TRBJ2-4; unclear D gene. Germline V gene lookup returns CDR1 SGHRS and CDR2 YFSETQ. The CDR3 is 16 residues long. Trimming took off 0 bases at V and 0 bases at J, with 10 bases between the two ends. The CDR3 sequence is CASSLGDTLAKNIQYF. The CDR3, as DNA: TGCGCCAGCAGCTTGGGCGACACACTAGCCAAAAACATTCAGTACTTC.

The sample holds a few counts of this clonotype. V usage is TRBV6-6 and J usage is TRBJ1-2; 7 nucleotides align to TRBD1. Germline V lookup: CDR1 MNHNY, CDR2 SVGAGI (reference sequence). This CDR3 has 12 residues. The J segment lost 8 bases and the V segment lost 7 bases, leaving 7 bases of the junction unmatched. This CDR3 reads CASTRTGEGYTF. The CDR3 DNA reads TGTGCCAGCACTCGTACAGGGGAAGGCTACACCTTC.

There are many counts of this clonotype. For the CDR3, the DNA is TGTGCCACCAAGAGGGGGGGGGACAATGAGCAGTTCTTC. Translated: CATKRGGDNEQFF. The chain carries TRBV4-2 and TRBJ2-1, with a weak D call TRBD2 (7 bases). The CDR3 spans 13 residues. V was pared by 10 bases and J by 5 bases, with 15 bases between. From germline, CDR1 is LGHNA and CDR2 YNFKEQ.

This clonotype was seen at least ten times. The V and J genes are TRBV13 and TRBJ1-1; TRBD1 aligns across 9 bases. CDR1 is PRHDT and CDR2 is FYEKMQ in the germline V gene (reference sequence). The CDR3 consists of 13 residues. V dropped 3 bases and J dropped 10; count of bases not matched to a gene: 6. The CDR3 loop reads CASSFTGGLRAFF. CDR3 DNA sequence: TGTGCCAGCAGCTTTACAGGGGGCTTACGAGCTTTCTTT.

This clonotype was counted at least ten times. The V and J genes are TRBV10-3 and TRBJ1-3; D unresolved. There are 12 residues in the CDR3. Between the trimmed V and J ends, which lost 8 bases and 3 bases, there was a span of 8 bases. CDR1 and CDR2 from the germline V gene are ENHRY and SYGVKD. CDR3 region: CAIAEVGNTIYF. The DNA for the CDR3 is TGTGCCATCGCTGAAGTTGGAAACACCATATATTTT.

The chain recombines TRBV6-5 with TRBJ1-2, with unresolved D. The CDR3 runs to 13 residues. V lost 1 base, J lost 2 bases, and 5 bases lay in between. Germline lookup yields CDR1 MNHEY and CDR2 SVGAGI. The CDR3 DNA sequence: TGTGCCAGCAGTTACTGGCTGAACTATGGCTACACCTTC. It is translated as CASSYWLNYGYTF.

At least ten counts were recorded for this clonotype. V usage is TRBV4-1 and J usage is TRBJ1-2; 8 nucleotides match TRBD1. V trimming: 2 bases; J trimming: 1 base; junction bases outside the gene matches: 3. The CDR3 spans 15 residues. The V gene's germline CDR1 is MGHRA and CDR2 YSYEKL. CDR3 sequence: CASSQPDRGNYGYTF. The CDR3, as DNA: TGCGCCAGCAGCCAACCCGACAGGGGTAACTATGGCTACACCTTC.